One and the same sample provided the 23 T cell receptor beta chains below, sequenced in a study of early T cells in non-severe SARS-CoV-2 infection. Each CDR3 protein gets one entry after TCRdb re-called the 5' RACE reads with MiXCR. The sample has 100,000 to 150,000 distinct CDR3 sequences, about 16% seen once. Sequenced material: whole blood. All receptors derive from an adult who was a healthcare worker with PCR-confirmed SARS-CoV-2 infection or an uninfected control (not recorded which).

Only a few counts were recorded for this clonotype. The chain carries TRBV27 and TRBJ2-7; D call uncertain. Germline CDR1 reads MNHEY; CDR2 reads SMNVEV (reference sequence). Trimming took 6 bases from V and 3 from J, leaving 18 bases between them. The CDR3 has 15 residues. CDR3 region: CASSVLRPGHYEQYF. For the CDR3, the DNA is TGTGCCAGCAGCGTACTCCGACCCGGTCACTACGAGCAGTACTTC.

This clonotype has a single count. The genes are TRBV10-1 and TRBJ2-3; D may be TRBD2 (6 bases). Trimming cost V 10 bases and J 4 bases, with 15 bases left between them. The germline gives CDR1 WNHNN, CDR2 SYGVQD (reference sequence). The CDR3 covers 13 residues. CDR3 sequence: CATRRGAADTQYF. Here the CDR3 DNA reads TGCGCCACCAGGAGGGGCGCGGCAGATACGCAGTATTTT.

At least ten counts were recorded for this clonotype. The chain is built from TRBV6-6 and TRBJ2-2; D gene uncertain. With 5 bases removed from V and 3 bases from J, the gap between germline ends came to 7 bases. There are 13 residues in the CDR3. Germline CDR1 MNHNY, CDR2 SVGAGI (reference sequence). CDR3 protein: CASSTMDTGELFF. The CDR3, as DNA: TGTGCCAGCAGTACCATGGACACCGGGGAGCTGTTTTTT.

This rearrangement joins TRBV2 to TRBJ2-7, with 7 bases identical to TRBD1. Germline V gene sequence: CDR1 SNHLY, CDR2 FYNNEI. The V and J ends lost 7 bases and 10 bases, in that order; junction bases with no gene match: 13. CDR3 length: 13 residues. The CDR3 here is CASNPNLGTVQYF. DNA for the CDR3: TGTGCCAGCAATCCAAACCTCGGGACAGTACAGTACTTC.

This clonotype turned up a few times. This chain joins TRBV11-2 and TRBJ2-5; D is perhaps TRBD1 or TRBD2 (5 bases each). The V gene's germline CDR1 is SGHAT and CDR2 FQNNGV. Trimming stripped 1 base from V and 3 bases from J, with 9 bases between. The CDR3 has 14 residues. The CDR3: CASSLAGRKETQYF. For the CDR3, the DNA is TGTGCCAGCAGCTTAGCGGGGCGCAAAGAGACCCAGTACTTC. Full variable domain (rest looked up from reference TRBV11-2 and TRBJ2-5): EAGVAQSPRYKIIEKRQSVAFWCNPISGHATLYWYQQILGQGPKLLIQFQNNGVVDDSQLPKDRFSAERLKGVDSTLKIQPAKLEDSAVYLCASSLAGRKETQYFGPGTRLLVL.

The V and J genes are TRBV5-5 and TRBJ1-2; the match to TRBD1 covers 12 bases. The CDR3 covers 16 residues. Germline V gene data show CDR1 as SGHKS and CDR2 as YYEKEE (reference sequence). The V and J ends lost 4 bases and 5 bases, in that order; junction bases with no gene match: 9. CDR3 loop: CASSQQGTGGPYGYTF. The CDR3 DNA sequence: TGTGCCAGCAGCCAGCAAGGGACAGGGGGCCCGTATGGCTACACCTTC. Together with reference TRBV5-5 and TRBJ1-2, the CDR3 gives the full variable domain: DAGVTQSPTHLIKTRGQQVTLRCSPISGHKSVSWYQQVLGQGPQFIFQYYEKEERGRGNFPDRFSARQFPNYSSELNVNALLLGDSALYLCASSQQGTGGPYGYTFGSGTRLTVV.

The chain has TRBV29-1 and TRBJ1-4; TRBD1 might be the D (6 bases). V was shortened by 7 bases and J by 7 bases, with 10 bases between the two germline ends. The germline V gene has CDR1 SQVTM and CDR2 ANQGSEA. The CDR3 extends over 11 amino acids. The CDR3 sequence: CSAGRGEKLFF. The CDR3 nucleotides read TGCAGCGCCGGCAGGGGTGAAAAACTGTTTTTT.

There are a few counts of this clonotype. Here the CDR3 DNA reads TGTGCCAGCAGCCAACAGGTTCTTGGCGGTGAAGCTTTCTTT. Residues: CASSQQVLGGEAFF. The rearrangement uses TRBV3-1 and TRBJ1-1; D is undetermined. The length of the CDR3 is 14 residues. With 2 bases removed from V and 7 bases from J, the gap between germline ends came to 14 bases. Germline V CDR1 and CDR2: LGHDT, YNNKEL (reference sequence).

The chain is built from TRBV7-6 and TRBJ2-3, with 10 bases that match TRBD1. This CDR3 spans 13 amino acids. Germline V gives CDR1 SGHVS, CDR2 FNYEAQ. V was pared by 8 bases and J by 2 bases, with 1 base of the junction left unmatched. In nucleotides, the CDR3 is TGTGCCAGCGGGACAGGGGACACAGATACGCAGTATTTT. Its translation: CASGTGDTDTQYF.

This clonotype was found many times. The V gene is TRBV5-1, the J gene TRBJ2-7; D may be TRBD2 (6 bases). This CDR3 region has 15 residues. Germline assignment: CDR1 SGHRS and CDR2 YFSETQ. V dropped 0 bases and J dropped 5 bases, with 15 bases sitting between them. The CDR3: CASSLARPGEDEQYF. The CDR3 region has the DNA TGCGCCAGCAGCTTGGCCCGCCCTGGGGAGGACGAGCAGTACTTC.

This clonotype was seen a handful of times. Its ends do not fully match the called genes, so a read error is possible. V gene TRBV5-1 combines with J gene TRBJ2-6, with D perhaps assigned TRBD1 or TRBD2 (5 bases each). The CDR3 has 15 residues. CDR1 is SGHRS and CDR2 is YFSETQ in the germline V gene. CDR3 residues: CAGSLPGTGANVLTF. CDR3 in DNA: TGCGCCGGCAGCTTGCCCGGGACCGGGGCCAACGTCCTGACTTTC.

V and J are TRBV20-1 and TRBJ1-4, with D uncertain. Trimming took 6 bases from V and 5 from J, leaving 13 bases between them. CDR1 and CDR2 from the germline V gene are DFQATT and SNEGSKA (reference sequence). This CDR3 region has 13 residues. CDR3 nucleotides: TGCAGTGCAAGTAGGACCTCGAATGAAAAACTGTTTTTT. It codes for CSASRTSNEKLFF.

This clonotype has a handful of counts. The J gene is TRBJ2-5, the V gene TRBV29-1; TRBD2 matches 8 bases. The CDR3 length is 14 residues. Germline CDR1 is SQVTM and CDR2 is ANQGSEA. The V and J ends lost 6 bases and 0 bases, in that order; junction bases with no gene match: 6. CDR3 bases: TGCAGCGTGGGGGCGACTAGCGACCAAGAGACCCAGTACTTC. Translating gives CSVGATSDQETQYF.

The V gene is TRBV20-1, the J gene TRBJ2-5; 11 bases are shared with TRBD2. V shed 1 base and J 4 bases; nucleotides not matched to a gene: 11. The CDR3 covers 17 residues. The V gene's germline CDR1 is DFQATT and CDR2 SNEGSKA (reference sequence). The CDR3 nucleotides read TGCAGTGCTAGAGCCCGACTAGCGGGATCAAACAGAGAGACCCAGTACTTC. It translates to CSARARLAGSNRETQYF.

This clonotype was detected a few times. The chain employs TRBV2 and TRBJ1-2; 7 nucleotides agree with TRBD1. CDR1 and CDR2 from the germline V gene are SNHLY and FYNNEI. V lost 9 bases, J lost 5 bases, and 6 bases stayed unmatched. CDR3 length equals 12 residues. Here the CDR3 DNA reads TGTGCCAGAGGGACAGTAGGTTATGGCTACACCTTC. It yields the protein CARGTVGYGYTF.

This clonotype was picked up many times. This sequence joins TRBV19 and TRBJ1-2; no definite D call. Per germline, CDR1 LNHDA and CDR2 SQIVND (reference sequence). Trimming pared 2 bases from V and 7 bases from J, leaving 8 bases between. The CDR3 loop spans 12 amino acids. The CDR3 nucleotides are TGTGCCAGTAGTATATCCAGCAGTGGCTACACCTTC. Its translation is CASSISSSGYTF. The full variable domain, rest sourced from reference TRBV19 and TRBJ1-2, is DGGITQSPKYLFRKEGQNVTLSCEQNLNHDAMYWYRQDPGQGLRLIYYSQIVNDFQKGDIAEGYSVSREKKESFPLTVTSAQKNPTAFYLCASSISSSGYTFGSGTRLTVV.

This clonotype has only a few counts. This sequence joins TRBV4-1 and TRBJ2-1, with no clear D. The V and J ends lost 3 bases and 2 bases respectively, with 11 bases between them. From germline, CDR1 is MGHRA and CDR2 YSYEKL. This CDR3 comprises 15 residues. The CDR3 DNA reads TGCGCCAGCAGCCATGGCCCGTTGACCTACAATGAGCAGTTCTTC. Translation gives CASSHGPLTYNEQFF.

The J gene is TRBJ2-2, the V gene TRBV5-1, with D maybe TRBD1 (6 bases). Germline lookup yields CDR1 SGHRS and CDR2 YFSETQ. Trimming pared 3 bases from V and 3 bases from J, leaving 9 bases between. The CDR3 spans 14 residues. CDR3 sequence: CASSSQGDTGELFF. In DNA, the CDR3 is TGCGCCAGCAGCTCACAGGGTGACACCGGGGAGCTGTTTTTT.

This clonotype was detected ten times or more. This chain joins TRBV5-1 and TRBJ2-3; D remains ambiguous. V gave up 0 bases and J gave up 1 base, with 3 bases separating them. The CDR3 has 13 residues. Germline values: CDR1 SGHRS, CDR2 YFSETQ. The chain's CDR3 is CASSLAGTDTQYF. CDR3 DNA sequence: TGCGCCAGCAGCTTGGCAGGCACAGATACGCAGTATTTT.

This sequence joins TRBV3-1 and TRBJ1-6, with D possibly being TRBD1 (5 bases). The germline gives CDR1 LGHDT, CDR2 YNNKEL (reference sequence). The CDR3 is 14 residues long. V lost 3 bases to trimming and J lost 9 bases, with 12 bases between them. CDR3 amino acids: CASSQVGGASPLHF. The CDR3 DNA reads as TGTGCCAGCAGCCAGGTGGGGGGAGCTTCACCCCTCCACTTT.

In this sample, this clonotype turned up a few times. The genes are TRBV20-1 and TRBJ2-1, with D maybe TRBD2 (7 bases). The CDR3 has 15 amino acids. In germline, CDR1 is DFQATT, CDR2 SNEGSKA (reference sequence). Trimming removed 4 bases at V and 3 bases at J, with 16 bases between. CDR3 amino acids: CSAITGGRLYNEQFF. DNA of the CDR3: TGCAGTGCTATTACCGGGGGGCGCCTCTACAATGAGCAGTTCTTC.

The V gene is TRBV29-1, the J gene TRBJ2-7; D may be TRBD1 (7 bases). Looked up from germline, CDR1 is SQVTM and CDR2 is ANQGSEA. Trimming shortened V by 0 bases and J by 2 bases, and 11 bases separated the two germline ends. The CDR3 runs 14 residues. The CDR3 nucleotides read TGCAGCGTTGAAGAGCCAGGGGGGACCTACGAGCAGTACTTC. Its protein is CSVEEPGGTYEQYF.

This sequence joins TRBV27 and TRBJ2-5; 10 bases map to TRBD1. The CDR3 has 17 amino acids. V lost 3 bases to trimming and J lost 4 bases; unmatched junction nucleotides: 11. Germline V gene lookup returns CDR1 MNHEY and CDR2 SMNVEV (reference sequence). CDR3 sequence reads: CASSLSAGTGVRETQYF. The CDR3 coding sequence is TGTGCCAGCAGTTTGTCCGCCGGGACAGGGGTTCGAGAGACCCAGTACTTC.